This TCR beta chain was documented in a study of cytomegalovirus exposure and HLA in healthy donors. This clone was seen more than once but under ten times. Its specificity is not known. The CDR3 length is 13 residues. The germline V gene encodes CDR1 MNHGY and CDR2 SAAAGT. Between the trimmed V and J ends, which lost 3 bases and 8 bases, there was a span of 10 bases. 13 Jbeta primers and 60 Vbeta primers were used for the PCR. Sequencing used immunoSEQ multiplex PCR; TCRdb keeps in-frame clones, though not all of them. This table has roughly 120,000 clones, roughly 71% appearing once. Study-level points and caveats: 87-base-pair reads could not separate some V segments, including TRBV6-2 and TRBV6-3. An analysis that came later showed most CMV-associated TCR beta chains appearing HLA-restricted. CMV serostatus stood as the only immune exposure information on hand. Reported findings show TCR beta sequences accurately forecast HLA-A and HLA-B alleles in most subjects.

The rearrangement links TRBV6-8 to TRBJ1-4; a weak D match, TRBD1 (5 bases). What was sequenced was PBMCs. The clonotype was recovered from a middle-aged woman in good health and CMV-seropositive. CDR3 amino acids: CASSYRGREKLFF. The CDR3 region has the DNA TGTGCCAGCAGTTATAGGGGTCGCGAAAAACTGTTTTTT.